This T cell receptor (beta chain) is from a study of T cell changes during pregnancy in multiple sclerosis. TCRdb keeps only in-frame clones here, not all; method: immunoSEQ multiplex PCR. The sample contains some 50,000 clones, roughly 90% of which appear only once. V was shortened by 5 bases and J by 5 bases, with 10 bases between the two germline ends. CDR3 length: 12 amino acids. CDR1 is SEHNR, CDR2 FQNEAQ, per germline (reference sequence). The specimen was peripheral blood, collected in the first trimester of pregnancy. J is TRBJ2-7 and V is TRBV7-9; D perhaps matches TRBD2 (6 bases). The sequence was obtained from a female donor in good health, enrolled as a control in a pregnancy study. DNA for the CDR3: TGTGCCAGCAGCGGAGGGGCGAACGAGCAGTACTTC. Protein: CASSGGANEQYF.